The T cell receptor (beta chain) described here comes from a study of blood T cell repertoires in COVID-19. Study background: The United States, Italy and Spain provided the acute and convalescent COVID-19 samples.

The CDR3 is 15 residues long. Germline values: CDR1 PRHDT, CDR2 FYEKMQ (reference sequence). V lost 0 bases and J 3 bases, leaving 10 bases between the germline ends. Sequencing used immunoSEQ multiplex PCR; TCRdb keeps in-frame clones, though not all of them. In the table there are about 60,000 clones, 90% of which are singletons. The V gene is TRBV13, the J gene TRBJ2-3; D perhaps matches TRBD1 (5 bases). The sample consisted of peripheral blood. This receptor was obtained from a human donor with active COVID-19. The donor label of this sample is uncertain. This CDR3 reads CASSLGAGLTDTQYF. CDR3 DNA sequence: TGTGCCAGCAGCTTAGGGGCAGGGCTAACAGATACGCAGTATTTT.